Listed below are T cell receptor beta chains from one sample, sequenced in a study of siplizumab effects on memory and regulatory T cells. The protocol was immunoSEQ multiplex PCR, while the TCRdb copy is restricted to in-frame clones and leaves out a portion. The sample comprises 60,000 to 70,000 clones, 80% to 90% of which are singletons, and about 1.7% rests with the top ten. Sequenced: Tregs sorted from blood. The origin of the receptors is a human donor in good health. Each CDR3 is given with its conserved first and last residue. D genes are given only for firm matches. Rows give clone size only sometimes, using once, few, many, or a class for an expanded clone.

CDR3aa,CDR3nt,v_gene,abundance,d_gene,j_gene
CASNPLLGSPLHF,TGTGCCAGCAACCCACTATTGGGCTCACCCCTCCACTTT,TRBV6-1,-,-,TRBJ1-6
CASSLGLASYEQYF,TGTGCCAGCAGCTTGGGACTAGCTTCCTACGAGCAGTACTTC,TRBV5-6,-,TRBD2,TRBJ2-7
CASQLLPPGTGIWNTGELFF,TGTGCCAGTCAATTGCTCCCACCCGGGACAGGGATTTGGAACACCGGGGAGCTGTTTTTT,TRBV19,-,TRBD1,TRBJ2-2
CASSQAHGTSAYEQYF,TGTGCCAGCAGCCAAGCGCACGGGACTAGCGCGTACGAGCAGTACTTC,TRBV4-2,-,TRBD2,TRBJ2-7
CAISDPGRIAKNIQYF,TGTGCCATCAGTGACCCCGGACGGATAGCCAAAAACATTCAGTACTTC,TRBV10-3,-,-,TRBJ2-4
CASSSTGSANSPLHF,TGCGCCAGCAGCTCGACAGGGAGTGCTAATTCACCCCTCCACTTT,TRBV5-1,-,TRBD1,TRBJ1-6
CASRKVSGTNTGELFF,TGTGCCAGCAGGAAAGTTAGCGGGACAAACACCGGGGAGCTGTTTTTT,TRBV5-6,-,TRBD2,TRBJ2-2
CASSQDSGFGETQYF,TGTGCCAGCAGCCAAGATAGTGGGTTTGGCGAGACCCAGTACTTC,TRBV14,-,-,TRBJ2-5
CASSSAILAGAYEQYF,TGTGCCAGCAGCTCCGCCATCCTAGCGGGAGCCTACGAGCAGTACTTC,TRBV11-3,-,TRBD2,TRBJ2-7
CASSREGAGTDTQYF,TGTGCCAGCAGCCGTGAGGGTGCGGGCACAGATACGCAGTATTTT,TRBV14,-,-,TRBJ2-3
CASSRDRGETQYF,TGTGCCAGCAGCCGTGACAGGGGTGAGACCCAGTACTTC,TRBV7-3,-,TRBD1,TRBJ2-5
CASRNLLINTQYF,TGCGCCAGCCGTAACCTTTTGATAAATACGCAGTATTTT,TRBV5-1,-,-,TRBJ2-3
CASSQEAPGARGNTIYF,TGCGCCAGCAGCCAGGAGGCACCAGGGGCGCGCGGAAACACCATATATTTT,TRBV4-1,-,-,TRBJ1-3
CAISTGVQGLYGEQYF,TGTGCCATCAGTACGGGGGTTCAGGGCCTATATGGCGAGCAGTACTTC,TRBV10-3,-,-,TRBJ2-7
CASQGLTNTEAFF,TGTGCCTCACAGGGGTTGACGAACACTGAAGCTTTCTTT,TRBV19,-,TRBD1,TRBJ1-1
CASGIGTGDNEQFF,TGTGCTAGTGGTATAGGGACAGGGGACAATGAGCAGTTCTTC,TRBV12-5,-,TRBD1,TRBJ2-1
CASRSGISADTQYF,TGTGCCAGCAGAAGCGGGATATCCGCAGATACGCAGTATTTT,TRBV6-5,-,TRBD2,TRBJ2-3
CASSARSFGTGELFF,TGTGCCAGCAGCGCCCGGTCGTTCGGGACCGGGGAGCTGTTTTTT,TRBV9,-,-,TRBJ2-2
CASSLVAGGVLAKNIQYF,TGCGCCAGCAGCTTGGTAGCCGGCGGGGTCCTAGCCAAAAACATTCAGTACTTC,TRBV5-1,once,-,TRBJ2-4
CASSKQGSPYGYTF,TGTGCCAGTAGTAAACAGGGAAGCCCATATGGCTACACCTTC,TRBV19,-,-,TRBJ1-2
CASSLGGGEQFF,TGCGCCAGCAGCTTGGGAGGTGGTGAGCAGTTCTTC,TRBV5-1,-,-,TRBJ2-1
CASSLEAGNSPLHF,TGTGCCAGCAGCTTAGAAGCGGGGAATTCACCCCTCCACTTT,TRBV7-6,-,-,TRBJ1-6
CASSQGEKLFF,TGCGCCAGCAGCCAGGGTGAAAAACTGTTTTTT,TRBV5-1,-,-,TRBJ1-4
CASSLLREQFF,TGTGCCAGCAGCCTTCTACGTGAGCAGTTCTTC,TRBV7-2,-,-,TRBJ2-1
CASSHRGDRGWNGYTF,TGTGCCAGCAGCCACCGCGGAGACAGGGGGTGGAATGGCTACACCTTC,TRBV7-9,-,TRBD1,TRBJ1-2